This TCR beta chain came from a study of blood T cell repertoires in COVID-19. The wider study: The study drew acute and convalescent COVID-19 samples from the United States, Italy and Spain. Nucleic acid was either cDNA or gDNA, and it came from T cells, B-cell-depleted T cells, or PBMCs.

TCRdb's table, derived via immunoSEQ multiplex PCR, lists solely in-frame clones and lacks some. The sample carries roughly 360,000 clones, roughly 80% recorded once. CDR3 length: 17 residues. The germline V gene has CDR1 SGHVS and CDR2 FQNEAQ. The junction had 16 bases not matched to a gene; V was cut back by 5 bases and J by 8 bases. The sample taken for sequencing was peripheral blood. This clonotype originated in a human donor with acute or convalescent COVID-19. The donor label of this sample is uncertain. The chain joins TRBV7-8 to TRBJ1-2; 11 bases map to TRBD1. The CDR3 DNA sequence: TGTGCCAGCAGCCCCCACGGCGGACAGGGGGCGCGGAAGGGCTACACCTTC. Its protein is CASSPHGGQGARKGYTF. The full variable domain, completed using reference TRBV7-8 and TRBJ1-2, is GAGVSQSPRYKVAKRGQDVALRCDPISGHVSLFWYQQALGQGPEFLTYFQNEAQLDKSGLPSDRFFAERPEGSVSTLKIQRTQQEDSAVYLCASSPHGGQGARKGYTFGSGTRLTVV.